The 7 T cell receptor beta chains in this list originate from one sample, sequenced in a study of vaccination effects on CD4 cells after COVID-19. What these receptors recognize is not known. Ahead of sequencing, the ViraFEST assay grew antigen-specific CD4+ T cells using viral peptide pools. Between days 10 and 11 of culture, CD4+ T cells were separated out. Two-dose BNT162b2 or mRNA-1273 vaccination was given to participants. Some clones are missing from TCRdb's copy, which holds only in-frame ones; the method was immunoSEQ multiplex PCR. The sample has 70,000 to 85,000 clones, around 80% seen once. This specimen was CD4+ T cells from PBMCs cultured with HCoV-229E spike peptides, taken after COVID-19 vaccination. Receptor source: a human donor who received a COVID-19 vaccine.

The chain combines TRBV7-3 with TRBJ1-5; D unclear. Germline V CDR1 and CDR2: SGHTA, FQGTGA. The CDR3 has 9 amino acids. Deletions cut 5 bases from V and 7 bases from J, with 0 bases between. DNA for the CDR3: TGTGCCAGCAGCCAGCCCCAGCATTTT. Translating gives CASSQPQHF.

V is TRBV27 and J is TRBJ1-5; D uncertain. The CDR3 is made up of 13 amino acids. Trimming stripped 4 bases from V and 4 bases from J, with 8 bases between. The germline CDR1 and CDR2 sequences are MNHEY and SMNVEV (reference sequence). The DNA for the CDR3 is TGTGCCAGCAGTTCAAAGGGAAATCAGCCCCAGCATTTT. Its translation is CASSSKGNQPQHF.

The CDR3 region has the DNA TGTGCCAGCAGCTTAGACAGACAGGGAGGAGAGACCCAGTACTTC. Protein product: CASSLDRQGGETQYF. The rearrangement uses TRBV7-2 and TRBJ2-5; TRBD1 is a possible D gene (7 bases). V was cut by 1 base and J by 4 bases, with 13 bases left in between. Germline CDR1 reads SGHTA; CDR2 reads FQGNSA. This CDR3 has 15 residues.

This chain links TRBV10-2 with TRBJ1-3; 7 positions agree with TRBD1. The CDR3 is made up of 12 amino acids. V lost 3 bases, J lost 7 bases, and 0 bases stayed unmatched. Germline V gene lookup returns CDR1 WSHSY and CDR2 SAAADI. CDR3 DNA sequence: TGCGCCAGCAGTGACAGGGGGAACACCATATATTTT. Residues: CASSDRGNTIYF.

This CDR3 reads CASSFGTAETQYF. DNA for the CDR3: TGTGCCAGCAGCTTTGGGACGGCAGAGACCCAGTACTTC. The chain recombines TRBV5-6 with TRBJ2-5; D may correspond to TRBD1 or TRBD2 (5 bases each). The V end was cut by 2 bases, the J end by 4 bases, with 9 bases between. Germline CDR1 is SGHDT and CDR2 is YYEEEE. The CDR3 contains 13 residues.

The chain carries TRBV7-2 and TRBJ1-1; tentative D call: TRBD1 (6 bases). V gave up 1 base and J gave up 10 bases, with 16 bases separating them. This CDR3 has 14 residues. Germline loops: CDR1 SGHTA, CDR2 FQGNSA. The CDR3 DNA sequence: TGTGCCAGCAGCTTAGGTCGGGGGGCGTATGGAGCTTTCTTT. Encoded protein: CASSLGRGAYGAFF.

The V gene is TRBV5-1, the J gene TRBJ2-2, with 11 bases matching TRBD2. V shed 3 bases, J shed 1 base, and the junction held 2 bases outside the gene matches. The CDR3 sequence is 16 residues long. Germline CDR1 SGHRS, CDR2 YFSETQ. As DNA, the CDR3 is TGCGCCAGCAGCTCAGGACTAGCGGGGAACACCGGGGAGCTGTTTTTT. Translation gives CASSSGLAGNTGELFF.